Following are 24 T cell receptor beta chains from one sample sequenced in a study of blood T cell repertoires in COVID-19. Repertoires were generated with immunoSEQ multiplex PCR, while TCRdb's copy carries only in-frame clones and drops some. The data hold fewer than 30,000 clones, with roughly 91% observed a single time. Sequencing was done on a sample of peripheral blood. The source is a man between 45 and 60 years old with active COVID-19.

The chain has TRBV7-8 and TRBJ2-7, with 7 bases lining up with TRBD1. The CDR3 has 14 residues. Losses at the gene ends were 4 bases for V and 2 bases for J; bases not matched to a gene: 5. Germline-derived CDR1 and CDR2 are SGHVS and FQNEAQ. In nucleotides, the CDR3 is TGTGCCAGCAGCTCCAGGGGGAGCCCCTACGAGCAGTACTTC. It specifies CASSSRGSPYEQYF.

V usage is TRBV11-2 and J usage is TRBJ2-1, with 11 bases matching TRBD2. Germline V lookup: CDR1 SGHAT, CDR2 FQNNGV. The CDR3 consists of 15 residues. Germline trimming cut 4 bases from V and 10 bases from J; bases unmatched to any gene: 9. CDR3 sequence: CASSSIAGGRGEQFF. DNA for the CDR3: TGTGCCAGCAGCTCAATAGCGGGGGGGCGAGGAGAGCAGTTCTTC.

The rearrangement joins TRBV11-3 to TRBJ2-3; weak D call: TRBD2 (6 bases). Germline-derived CDR1 and CDR2 are SGHNT and YENEEA. CDR3 length: 18 residues. Trimming took 8 bases from V and 1 from J, leaving 25 bases between them. The CDR3 nucleotides are TGTGCCAGCGCTATTTCGCGGGGAAGCGGCCCATGCACAGATACGCAGTATTTT. Residues: CASAISRGSGPCTDTQYF.

The J gene is TRBJ2-7, the V gene TRBV27; a weak D match, TRBD2 (5 bases). The CDR3 sequence is 13 residues long. Trimming shortened V by 8 bases and J by 5 bases, and 16 bases separated the two germline ends. From germline, CDR1 is MNHEY and CDR2 SMNVEV (reference sequence). CDR3: CASREIGSDEQYF. The CDR3, as DNA: TGTGCCAGCCGGGAAATAGGGTCCGACGAGCAGTACTTC.

The V and J genes are TRBV5-4 and TRBJ1-5; 12 bases are a match to TRBD1. With 4 bases clipped from V and 7 bases from J, the junction kept 6 bases outside the gene matches. CDR3 length: 15 residues. The germline CDR1 and CDR2 sequences are SGHNT and YYREEE (reference sequence). Here the CDR3 reads CASSLGTGGGQPQHF. Here the CDR3 DNA reads TGTGCCAGCAGCCTTGGGACAGGGGGCGGGCAGCCCCAGCATTTT.

The rearrangement joins TRBV6-6 to TRBJ1-4, with a possible D match to TRBD1 (5 bases). Per germline, CDR1 MNHNY and CDR2 SVGAGI (reference sequence). V lost 5 bases and J lost 3, with 13 bases in between. The length of the CDR3 is 15 residues. CDR3: CASSRIRAANEKLFF. CDR3 nucleotides: TGTGCCAGCAGTCGTATCAGGGCGGCTAATGAAAAACTGTTTTTT.

The chain links TRBV29-1 to TRBJ2-3, with D possibly TRBD1 on 6 matching bases. V lost 5 bases and J 4 bases, leaving 10 bases between the germline ends. Germline CDR1 is SQVTM and CDR2 is ANQGSEA. The CDR3 extends over 12 amino acids. The CDR3 bases are TGCAGCGTTTGGTACAGGGCAGATACGCAGTATTTT. This encodes CSVWYRADTQYF.

This clone was seen just once. This chain connects TRBV6-4 to TRBJ2-2; no definite D call. CDR3 length: 13 residues. Germline CDR1 MRHNA, CDR2 SNTAGT. Trimming stripped 0 bases from V and 6 bases from J, with 5 bases between. The CDR3, as DNA: TGTGCCAGCAGTGACTCATTCGCCGGGGAGCTGTTTTTT. Amino acids: CASSDSFAGELFF.

The rearrangement uses TRBV30 and TRBJ1-6; D is perhaps TRBD1 (6 bases). CDR3 length: 15 residues. Germline V gives CDR1 GTSNPN, CDR2 SVGIG (reference sequence). Written as DNA, the CDR3 is TGTGCTTGGCGTACAGGGAGCTCCTATAATTCACCCCTCCACTTT. Its protein is CAWRTGSSYNSPLHF.

The chain carries TRBV3-1 (or the pseudogene TRBV3-2) and TRBJ1-1, with D possibly being TRBD1 (5 bases). V was pared by 1 base and J by 1 base, with 10 bases between. Germline V gene sequence: CDR1 LGHDT, CDR2 YNNKEL (reference sequence). There are 15 residues in the CDR3. The DNA of the CDR3 is TGTGCCAGCAGCCAAGCCGGGGGGGGGAACACTGAAGCTTTCTTT. Translated, it gives CASSQAGGGNTEAFF.

V gene TRBV18 combines with J gene TRBJ2-1, with D tentatively TRBD2 (7 bases). This CDR3 comprises 17 residues. V was shortened by 1 base and J by 1 base, with 14 bases between the two germline ends. Germline CDR1 KGHSH, CDR2 LQKENI. This CDR3 reads CASSPQGGRPSYNEQFF. As DNA, the CDR3 is TGTGCCAGCTCACCACAGGGGGGGCGCCCATCCTACAATGAGCAGTTCTTC.

This chain joins TRBV11-2 and TRBJ2-2; 8 nucleotides line up with TRBD1. This CDR3 has 17 amino acids. CDR1 is SGHAT and CDR2 is FQNNGV in the germline V gene. The trim removed 0 bases at V and 8 bases at J, leaving 11 bases unmatched. DNA of the CDR3: TGTGCCAGCAGCTTAGATCAGACAGGGGCCCTGTTTGGGGAGCTGTTTTTT. This encodes CASSLDQTGALFGELFF.

V gene TRBV28 combines with J gene TRBJ1-6; tentative D call: TRBD1 (6 bases). Germline V gene data show CDR1 as MDHEN and CDR2 as SYDVKM. With 3 bases removed from V and 6 bases from J, the gap between germline ends came to 6 bases. This CDR3 is 13 amino acids long. In DNA, the CDR3 is TGTGCCAGCAGTTTGGACAGTAATTCACCCCTCCACTTT. The encoded protein is CASSLDSNSPLHF. Filled out from reference TRBV28 and TRBJ1-6, the complete variable domain reads DVKVTQSSRYLVKRTGEKVFLECVQDMDHENMFWYRQDPGLGLRLIYFSYDVKMKEKGDIPEGYSVSREKKERFSLILESASTNQTSMYLCASSLDSNSPLHFGNGTRLTVT.

The gene calls are TRBV5-1 and TRBJ1-1; 7 nucleotides line up with TRBD1. The junction had 9 bases not matched to a gene; V was cut back by 6 bases and J by 1 base. Germline-derived CDR1 and CDR2 are SGHRS and YFSETQ. CDR3 length: 15 amino acids. DNA for the CDR3: TGCGCCAGCACCAAACTACAGGGGCCGAACACTGAAGCTTTCTTT. Residues: CASTKLQGPNTEAFF.

The chain carries TRBV15 and TRBJ2-3; D is possibly TRBD2 (6 bases). With 2 bases removed from V and 3 bases from J, the gap between germline ends came to 18 bases. Germline loops: CDR1 LNHNV, CDR2 YYDKDF (reference sequence). This CDR3 region has 17 residues. The DNA for the CDR3 is TGTGCCACCAGCAGACCAAGACTAGGAGGATCGACAGATACGCAGTATTTT. It codes for CATSRPRLGGSTDTQYF.

The chain combines TRBV6-5 with TRBJ1-2; D remains unclear. V was trimmed by 6 bases and J by 2 bases, leaving 10 bases between them. The CDR3 runs 13 residues. The V gene's germline CDR1 is MNHEY and CDR2 SVGAGI. For the CDR3, the DNA is TGTGCCAGCAGCCTGGCGGTAAACTATGGCTACACCTTC. It encodes CASSLAVNYGYTF.

This clone has a handful of counts. The J gene is TRBJ1-6, the V gene TRBV6-5; D unresolved. Germline CDR1 MNHEY, CDR2 SVGAGI. Trimming stripped 5 bases from V and 10 bases from J, with 12 bases between. CDR3 length: 13 amino acids. CDR3 region: CASSREGGSPLHF. In DNA form, the CDR3 reads TGTGCCAGCAGTCGAGAGGGAGGGTCACCCCTCCACTTT.

This chain connects TRBV11-3 to TRBJ2-1, with D perhaps matching TRBD1 (5 bases). In germline, CDR1 is SGHNT, CDR2 YENEEA. The CDR3 has 14 residues. V was clipped by 4 bases and J by 9 bases, with 16 bases between them. The CDR3 region has the DNA TGTGCCAGCAGCTGGCCCGGAGTGGGGCGTGAGCAGTTCTTC. Encoded protein: CASSWPGVGREQFF.

The chain combines TRBV6-5 with TRBJ1-6; the D gene is possibly TRBD1 (6 bases). This CDR3 contains 13 residues. Germline values: CDR1 MNHEY, CDR2 SVGAGI. The germline V and J ends were trimmed by 6 bases and 5 bases, with 8 bases remaining between them. The CDR3 region is CASSRDNNSPLHF. The CDR3 region has the DNA TGTGCCAGCAGCCGGGACAATAATTCACCCCTCCACTTT.

This clone has just a few counts. The genes are TRBV5-1 and TRBJ1-1; D is undetermined. Trimming took 3 bases from V and 0 from J, leaving 9 bases between them. CDR1 and CDR2 from the germline V gene are SGHRS and YFSETQ. There are 14 residues in the CDR3. As DNA, the CDR3 is TGCGCCAGCAGCTATGGAGGAATGAACACTGAAGCTTTCTTT. Its translation is CASSYGGMNTEAFF.

Here the CDR3 DNA reads TGTGCCAGCAGCAACGCGGGACAGGGCCCTGGCTACACCTTC. It yields the protein CASSNAGQGPGYTF. The J gene is TRBJ1-2, the V gene TRBV5-6; TRBD1 matches at 9 bases. J gave up 7 bases and V 4 bases, and 8 bases lay outside the gene matches. From germline, CDR1 is SGHDT and CDR2 YYEEEE. This CDR3 has 14 amino acids.

The chain links TRBV9 to TRBJ1-1; no clear D. From germline, CDR1 is SGDLS and CDR2 YYNGEE. V was cut by 2 bases and J by 3 bases, with 8 bases left in between. The CDR3 has 13 amino acids. The CDR3 sequence is CASSVTADTEAFF. CDR3 DNA sequence: TGTGCCAGCAGCGTCACTGCTGACACTGAAGCTTTCTTT.

In its sample, this clone was seen a few times. This chain joins TRBV10-3 and TRBJ2-7; 11 bases map to TRBD2. J lost 1 base, V lost 6 bases, and 2 bases had no gene match. The CDR3 loop spans 14 amino acids. Germline loops: CDR1 ENHRY, CDR2 SYGVKD. CDR3 in amino acids: CAIRASGGSYEQYV. The CDR3 bases are TGTGCCATCAGGGCTAGCGGGGGGTCCTACGAGCAGTACGTC.

The CDR3 loop is CASSEATGGGIGAFF. In DNA, the CDR3 is TGTGCCAGCAGTGAAGCAACAGGGGGCGGGATCGGAGCTTTCTTT. The genes are TRBV6-1 and TRBJ1-1; 9 bases line up with TRBD1. The V and J ends lost 0 bases and 10 bases, in that order; junction bases with no gene match: 9. This CDR3 spans 15 amino acids. The V gene's germline CDR1 is MNHNS and CDR2 SASEGT.